These 17 T cell receptor beta chains were sequenced from one sample in a study of cytomegalovirus exposure and HLA in healthy donors. The PCR contained 60 Vbeta and 13 Jbeta primers. This table comes from immunoSEQ multiplex PCR, and its TCRdb copy is limited to in-frame clones, with some not included. The table lists tens of thousands of clones, about 73% of them singletons. The material sequenced was PBMCs. These receptors were collected from a woman in her thirties or forties in good health and CMV-seropositive.

The chain recombines TRBV28 with TRBJ2-3; possibly TRBD1 for D (6 bases). This CDR3 is 15 amino acids long. The ends were cut back, 4 bases at V and 5 bases at J, with 16 bases in the middle. Germline V gene data show CDR1 as MDHEN and CDR2 as SYDVKM. The DNA for the CDR3 is TGTGCCAGCAGTTCCCCAGGGGTGGAGGTAGATACGCAGTATTTT. Amino acids: CASSSPGVEVDTQYF.

The CDR3 region has the DNA TGTGCCAGCAGTTCGGACAGGGCTTATGGCTACACCTTC. Protein product: CASSSDRAYGYTF. The V and J genes are TRBV28 and TRBJ1-2; 8 bases agree with TRBD1. After removal of 4 bases from V and 5 bases from J, the junction contained 3 bases not matched to a gene. Germline V CDR1 and CDR2: MDHEN, SYDVKM. The CDR3 is made up of 13 amino acids.

J is TRBJ2-2 and V is TRBV5-1, with TRBD2 matching 10 bases. In germline, CDR1 is SGHRS, CDR2 YFSETQ. This CDR3 has 17 residues. Trimming removed 4 bases from V and 3 bases from J; junction bases left unmatched: 9. The CDR3 DNA follows: TGCGCCAGCAGCGTCCTAGCGGGAGCCCCCGACACCGGGGAGCTGTTTTTT. Its translation is CASSVLAGAPDTGELFF. Drawing the rest from reference TRBV5-1 and TRBJ2-2, the complete variable domain is KAGVTQTPRYLIKTRGQQVTLSCSPISGHRSVSWYQQTPGQGLQFLFEYFSETQRNKGNFPGRFSGRQFSNSRSEMNVSTLELGDSALYLCASSVLAGAPDTGELFFGEGSRLTVL.

The chain employs TRBV18 and TRBJ1-2, with D uncertain. The V gene's germline CDR1 is KGHSH and CDR2 LQKENI. This CDR3 comprises 14 residues. V dropped 1 base and J dropped 5 bases, with 11 bases sitting between them. The CDR3 spells CASSPLQTSYGYTF. CDR3 nucleotides: TGTGCCAGCTCACCACTCCAGACTTCATATGGCTACACCTTC.

V is TRBV25-1 and J is TRBJ1-1, with 10 bases fitting TRBD1. The CDR3 covers 12 residues. CDR1 and CDR2 (germline): MGHDK, SYGVNS. V lost 6 bases to trimming and J lost 7 bases; unmatched junction nucleotides: 2. CDR3 bases: TGTGCCAGCAGGACAGGGGGCGATGAAGCTTTCTTT. Translation: CASRTGGDEAFF.

The chain combines TRBV4-3 with TRBJ1-1; TRBD1 agrees at 12 bases. The germline V gene has CDR1 LGHNA and CDR2 YSLEER. The CDR3 is 16 residues long. V dropped 0 bases and J dropped 9; count of bases not matched to a gene: 8. The CDR3 region is CASSQDWGQGAQKAFF. The CDR3, as DNA: TGCGCCAGCAGCCAAGACTGGGGACAGGGGGCGCAAAAAGCTTTCTTT.

The V call is TRBV7-9, the J call TRBJ2-7; D possibly corresponds to TRBD2 (6 bases). Germline-derived CDR1 and CDR2 are SEHNR and FQNEAQ (reference sequence). The CDR3 runs 13 residues. V dropped 1 base and J dropped 3 bases, with 7 bases sitting between them. The CDR3 protein is CASSLGGVYEQYF. The CDR3, as DNA: TGTGCCAGCAGCTTAGGGGGGGTCTACGAGCAGTACTTC.

The chain carries TRBV29-1 and TRBJ2-5; D call uncertain. This CDR3 is built from 13 residues. Germline assignment: CDR1 SQVTM and CDR2 ANQGSEA. The V end lost 4 bases, the J end lost 2 bases, and 11 bases lay between the germline ends. As DNA, the CDR3 is TGCAGCGTTGTACCCCGCAGACAAGAGACCCAGTACTTC. Its protein is CSVVPRRQETQYF.

The J gene is TRBJ2-7, the V gene TRBV27; tentative D call: TRBD1 (5 bases). The CDR3 runs 15 residues. Germline lookup yields CDR1 MNHEY and CDR2 SMNVEV (reference sequence). V was clipped by 2 bases and J by 2 bases, with 13 bases between them. The CDR3 region has the DNA TGTGCCAGCAGTTTACTCTTGGCAGGGACCTACGAGCAGTACTTC. Its protein product is CASSLLLAGTYEQYF.

This clone was seen at least ten times. The chain recombines TRBV7-2 with TRBJ1-1, with TRBD1 matching 9 bases. This CDR3 is 15 amino acids long. The germline V gene encodes CDR1 SGHTA and CDR2 FQGNSA. V dropped 7 bases and J dropped 0; count of bases not matched to a gene: 6. This chain's CDR3 is CASTPGDRVNTEAFF. CDR3 sequence (DNA): TGTGCCAGCACCCCCGGGGACAGGGTGAACACTGAAGCTTTCTTT.

This chain links TRBV5-1 with TRBJ2-7; TRBD2 matches at 11 bases. The germline V gene has CDR1 SGHRS and CDR2 YFSETQ. Trimming cost V 2 bases and J 2 bases; bases outside gene matches: 6. The CDR3 spans 16 residues. CDR3 sequence (DNA): TGCGCCAGCAGCTTAGTAGCGGGAGGGCCACCCTACGAGCAGTACTTC. This gives the protein CASSLVAGGPPYEQYF.

There are many counts of this clone. The genes are TRBV7-6 and TRBJ2-3; TRBD2 matches at 7 bases. The CDR3 loop spans 16 amino acids. Trimming took 5 bases from V and 5 from J; bases not matched to a gene: 13. Germline V gene data show CDR1 as SGHVS and CDR2 as FNYEAQ. Written as DNA, the CDR3 is TGTGCCAGCAGCGTCCAACTAGCGACTCGGAGAGATACGCAGTATTTT. Its translation: CASSVQLATRRDTQYF.

The V and J genes are TRBV4-3 and TRBJ2-1; 9 nucleotides align to TRBD2. After removal of 3 bases from V and 8 bases from J, the junction contained 14 bases not matched to a gene. In germline, CDR1 is LGHNA, CDR2 YSLEER. The CDR3 sequence is 17 residues long. The CDR3 DNA follows: TGCGCCAGCAGCCAGGGGGTGGCGGGAGGGCTCTTTGATGAGCAGTTCTTC. Its translation is CASSQGVAGGLFDEQFF.

Details on this clone: At one boundary the junction diverges from the germline segment, which might be a read error. The rearrangement joins TRBV5-6 to TRBJ2-1; TRBD2 matches 7 bases. Germline V lookup: CDR1 SGHDT, CDR2 YYEEEE. CDR3 length equals 12 residues. CDR3 loop: CASSFGPAGQLF. The CDR3 nucleotides read TGTGCCAGCAGCTTCGGGCCAGCGGGGCAGCTCTTC.

This CDR3 reads CASSFIGGTPRDEQYF. For the CDR3, the DNA is TGCGCCAGCAGCTTTATCGGGGGAACTCCTCGGGACGAGCAGTACTTC. This chain connects TRBV5-1 to TRBJ2-7; D perhaps matches TRBD2 (6 bases). This CDR3 contains 16 residues. V lost 2 bases and J lost 5, with 20 bases in between. Germline lookup yields CDR1 SGHRS and CDR2 YFSETQ. The full variable domain, rest sourced from reference TRBV5-1 and TRBJ2-7, is KAGVTQTPRYLIKTRGQQVTLSCSPISGHRSVSWYQQTPGQGLQFLFEYFSETQRNKGNFPGRFSGRQFSNSRSEMNVSTLELGDSALYLCASSFIGGTPRDEQYFGPGTRLTVT.

DNA for the CDR3: TGTGCCAGCAAATATGACAGGAACTCTGACGGCTACACCTTC. Amino acid sequence: CASKYDRNSDGYTF. The chain combines TRBV6-6 with TRBJ1-2, with D possibly matching TRBD1 (6 bases). V was clipped by 7 bases and J by 8 bases, with 20 bases between them. The CDR3 loop spans 14 amino acids. Germline-derived CDR1 and CDR2 are MNHNY and SVGAGI (reference sequence).

This clone was found once. The V and J genes are TRBV7-6 and TRBJ2-3; the match to TRBD2 covers 10 bases. V was clipped by 0 bases and J by 0 bases; unmatched bases: 9. CDR1 is SGHVS, CDR2 FNYEAQ, per germline. This CDR3 is 19 amino acids long. The CDR3 DNA sequence: TGTGCCAGCAGCTTAGCCGGAGCGGGAGGGGCTCCTAGCACAGATACGCAGTATTTT. It specifies CASSLAGAGGAPSTDTQYF.